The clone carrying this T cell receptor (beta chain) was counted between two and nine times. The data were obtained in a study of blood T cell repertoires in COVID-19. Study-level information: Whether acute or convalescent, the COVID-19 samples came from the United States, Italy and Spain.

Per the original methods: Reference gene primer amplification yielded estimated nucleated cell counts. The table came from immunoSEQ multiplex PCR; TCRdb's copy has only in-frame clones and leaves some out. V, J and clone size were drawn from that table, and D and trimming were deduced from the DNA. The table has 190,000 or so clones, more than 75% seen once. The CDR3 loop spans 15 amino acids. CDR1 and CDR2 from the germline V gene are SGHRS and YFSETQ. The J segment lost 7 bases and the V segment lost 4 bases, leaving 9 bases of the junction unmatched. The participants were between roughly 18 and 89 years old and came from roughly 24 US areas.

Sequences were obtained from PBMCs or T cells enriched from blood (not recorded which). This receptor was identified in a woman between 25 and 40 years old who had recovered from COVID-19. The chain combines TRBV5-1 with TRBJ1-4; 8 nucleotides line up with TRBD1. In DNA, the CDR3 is TGCGCCAGCAGCGGGGGGGACAGGCGGCTTGAAAAACTGTTTTTT. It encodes CASSGGDRRLEKLFF. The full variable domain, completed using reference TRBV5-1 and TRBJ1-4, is KAGVTQTPRYLIKTRGQQVTLSCSPISGHRSVSWYQQTPGQGLQFLFEYFSETQRNKGNFPGRFSGRQFSNSRSEMNVSTLELGDSALYLCASSGGDRRLEKLFFGSGTQLSVL.